One sample yielded the 6 T cell receptor beta chains listed below, sequenced in a study of cytotoxic CD8 clonotypes in ibrutinib-treated CLL. Sequencing was performed with immunoSEQ multiplex PCR; in TCRdb, only in-frame clones are kept and a portion is missing. There are roughly 180,000 clones in the sample; more than 80% occur only once, and about 4.6% lies in the top ten. This sample comprised PBMCs, obtained after 24 months of ibrutinib treatment. The receptors derive from a human donor with chronic lymphocytic leukemia.

The chain is built from TRBV25-1 and TRBJ1-2; D remains ambiguous. The CDR3 consists of 14 residues. The V end lost 4 bases, the J end lost 8 bases, and 17 bases lay between the germline ends. Germline CDR1 MGHDK, CDR2 SYGVNS. The CDR3 DNA reads as TGTGCCAGCAGTGCCTACTGGGGAGTAATCGGCTACACCTTC. Protein sequence: CASSAYWGVIGYTF.

This clone appeared once. The J gene is TRBJ2-5, the V gene TRBV7-9; TRBD2 matches 12 bases. From germline, CDR1 is SEHNR and CDR2 FQNEAQ (reference sequence). This CDR3 spans 13 amino acids. V shed 5 bases, J shed 7 bases, and the junction held 2 bases outside the gene matches. CDR3 nucleotide sequence: TGTGCCAGCAGCCTGACTAGCGGGGGGACCCAGTACTTC. Residues: CASSLTSGGTQYF.

The gene calls are TRBV4-3 and TRBJ1-2; D is perhaps TRBD1 (6 bases). The germline V gene encodes CDR1 LGHNA and CDR2 YSLEER. The V end lost 3 bases, the J end lost 8 bases, and 13 bases lay between the germline ends. The CDR3 loop spans 13 amino acids. In nucleotides, the CDR3 is TGCGCCAGCAGCCATATCGAGGGGGGAGGCTACACCTTC. Its translation: CASSHIEGGGYTF.

This clone was seen only a few times. V and J are TRBV21-1 and TRBJ1-5; TRBD1 is the table's D call, not checked against the DNA. TRBV21-1 has pseudogene status. CDR3 length: 16 residues. The CDR3 sequence is CASSKITGHSNQPQHF. CDR3 nucleotides: TGTGCCAGCAGCAAAATAACAGGCCATAGCAATCAGCCCCAGCATTTT.

A single count supports this clone. This chain links TRBV28 with TRBJ2-5; TRBD2 matches at 8 bases. V was pared by 7 bases and J by 5 bases, with 9 bases of the junction left unmatched. Germline lookup yields CDR1 MDHEN and CDR2 SYDVKM. This CDR3 is built from 14 residues. The CDR3 region is CASIMAGGSETQYF. CDR3 nucleotides: TGTGCCAGCATCATGGCGGGAGGATCGGAGACCCAGTACTTC.

V is TRBV2 and J is TRBJ2-2; a weak D match, TRBD1 (6 bases). V shed 11 bases and J shed 0 bases, with 13 bases lying between them. This CDR3 is 14 amino acids long. The germline V gene encodes CDR1 SNHLY and CDR2 FYNNEI. The CDR3 nucleotides read TGTGCCGACTCAAGACAGGCGAACACCGGGGAGCTGTTTTTT. Amino acid sequence: CADSRQANTGELFF.